Presented here are 20 T cell receptor beta chains from one specimen sequenced in a study of blood T cell repertoires in COVID-19. TCRdb's table, derived via immunoSEQ multiplex PCR, lists solely in-frame clones and lacks some. The repertoire has roughly 140,000 clones, about 79% of them found once; the top ten carry just over 9.5%. The sample comprised peripheral blood. Receptor source: a woman between 50 and 59 years old with acute or convalescent COVID-19.

V usage is TRBV2 and J usage is TRBJ2-2; D unclear. This CDR3 spans 15 amino acids. CDR1 and CDR2 (germline): SNHLY, FYNNEI. Trimming shortened V by 6 bases and J by 3 bases, and 14 bases separated the two germline ends. The CDR3 DNA follows: TGTGCCAGCAGCTTAGGAGAGGCCGACACCGGGGAGCTGTTTTTT. As protein: CASSLGEADTGELFF.

The chain joins TRBV7-2 to TRBJ2-7; D is possibly TRBD2 (5 bases). Trimming removed 0 bases at V and 6 bases at J, with 12 bases between. The CDR3 has 14 amino acids. CDR1 and CDR2 from the germline V gene are SGHTA and FQGNSA. CDR3 region: CASSLAPTIGEQYF. CDR3 sequence (DNA): TGTGCCAGCAGCTTAGCCCCGACTATAGGCGAGCAGTACTTC.

The rearrangement joins TRBV5-1 to TRBJ1-5; a possible D gene is TRBD1 (5 bases). CDR3 length: 14 amino acids. Germline-derived CDR1 and CDR2 are SGHRS and YFSETQ. The V end was cut by 5 bases, the J end by 0 bases, with 9 bases between. CDR3 sequence: CASREGSSNQPQHF. DNA of the CDR3: TGCGCCAGCAGGGAGGGGTCTAGCAATCAGCCCCAGCATTTT.

The chain is built from TRBV4-2 and TRBJ2-7; 10 bases agree with TRBD2. CDR1 and CDR2 from the germline V gene are LGHNA and YNFKEQ. The CDR3 totals 16 residues. V shed 2 bases, J shed 0 bases, and the junction held 4 bases outside the gene matches. CDR3: CASSQLASGSSYEQYF. The CDR3 nucleotides are TGTGCCAGCAGCCAATTAGCTAGCGGGAGCTCCTACGAGCAGTACTTC.

The chain links TRBV5-1 to TRBJ2-1; 8 bases match TRBD2. The junction had 17 bases not matched to a gene; V was cut back by 6 bases and J by 6 bases. The CDR3 runs 17 residues. CDR1 SGHRS and CDR2 YFSETQ come from the germline V gene. The CDR3 here is CASTVEGGRLIGNEQFF. The CDR3, as DNA: TGCGCCAGCACCGTCGAAGGCGGGAGGTTGATCGGCAATGAGCAGTTCTTC.

A few counts support this clone. V and J are TRBV6-2 or TRBV6-3 and TRBJ1-2; D perhaps matches TRBD1 (5 bases). This CDR3 has 13 residues. The V and J ends lost 3 bases and 2 bases respectively, with 7 bases between them. The germline CDR1 and CDR2 sequences are MNHEY and SVGEGT. The CDR3 protein is CASSYTGNYGYTF. Here the CDR3 DNA reads TGTGCCAGCAGTTATACAGGAAACTATGGCTACACCTTC.

J is TRBJ1-5 and V is TRBV2; 7 bases fit TRBD1. In germline, CDR1 is SNHLY, CDR2 FYNNEI. This CDR3 spans 16 amino acids. Trimming removed 5 bases from V and 2 bases from J; junction bases left unmatched: 9. CDR3 sequence reads: CASSRTGLEGNQPQHF. In nucleotides, the CDR3 is TGTGCCAGCAGTCGGACAGGTTTGGAAGGCAATCAGCCCCAGCATTTT.

This chain uses TRBV4-2 with TRBJ1-5, with D perhaps TRBD1 (6 bases). The CDR3 sequence is 13 residues long. Germline CDR1 and CDR2: LGHNA and YNFKEQ. Trimming removed 8 bases from V and 2 bases from J, with 10 bases in between. CDR3 region: CASSQGRNQPQHF. Here the CDR3 DNA reads TGTGCCAGCTCACAGGGTCGCAATCAGCCCCAGCATTTT.

The V call is TRBV18, the J call TRBJ2-2; 13 nucleotides agree with TRBD2. Germline CDR1 reads KGHSH; CDR2 reads LQKENI. The junction had 7 bases not matched to a gene; V was cut back by 4 bases and J by 2 bases. This CDR3 region has 18 residues. In nucleotides, the CDR3 is TGTGCCAGCTCACAAAGGCGACTAGCGGGGGGCAACACCGGGGAGCTGTTTTTT. This gives the protein CASSQRRLAGGNTGELFF.

This clone came up once. The J gene is TRBJ1-1, the V gene TRBV18, with TRBD1 identical over 11 bases. The CDR3 has 13 residues. The V segment lost 10 bases and the J segment 5 bases; nucleotides outside the gene matches: 6. Germline CDR1 KGHSH, CDR2 LQKENI. Here the CDR3 reads CATMGQGGTEAFF. The CDR3 coding sequence is TGTGCCACCATGGGACAGGGGGGAACTGAAGCTTTCTTT.

The chain joins TRBV11-2 to TRBJ1-2; 8 bases align to TRBD1. J lost 6 bases, V lost 2 bases, and 8 bases had no gene match. This CDR3 has 15 amino acids. Per germline, CDR1 SGHAT and CDR2 FQNNGV. CDR3 in amino acids: CASSLMTGAIDGYTF. Written as DNA, the CDR3 is TGTGCCAGCAGCTTAATGACAGGGGCCATTGATGGCTACACCTTC. The whole variable domain, remainder taken from reference TRBV11-2 and TRBJ1-2, is EAGVAQSPRYKIIEKRQSVAFWCNPISGHATLYWYQQILGQGPKLLIQFQNNGVVDDSQLPKDRFSAERLKGVDSTLKIQPAKLEDSAVYLCASSLMTGAIDGYTFGSGTRLTVV.

The chain links TRBV27 to TRBJ2-7; 7 nucleotides line up with TRBD1. Trimming removed 6 bases from V and 2 bases from J; junction bases left unmatched: 7. This CDR3 comprises 14 residues. CDR1 MNHEY and CDR2 SMNVEV come from the germline V gene (reference sequence). CDR3 nucleotides: TGTGCCAGCAGAAGGACAGGTACCCCCTACGAGCAGTACTTC. This encodes CASRRTGTPYEQYF.

The chain couples TRBV19 to TRBJ2-6, with 7 bases aligning to TRBD1. The V segment lost 6 bases and the J segment 0 bases; nucleotides outside the gene matches: 2. The germline CDR1 and CDR2 sequences are LNHDA and SQIVND (reference sequence). This CDR3 has 15 amino acids. The CDR3 DNA follows: TGTGCCAGTAGGACAGGGAGCTCTGGGGCCAACGTCCTGACTTTC. Encoded protein: CASRTGSSGANVLTF.

V gene TRBV6-6 combines with J gene TRBJ2-1, with TRBD2 as a possible D gene (7 bases). The CDR3 spans 12 residues. Germline assignment: CDR1 MNHNY and CDR2 SVGAGI (reference sequence). V was clipped by 7 bases and J by 10 bases, with 14 bases between them. The CDR3 nucleotides read TGTGCCAGCAACCGGGGGGCCTGGGAGCAGTTCTTC. It translates to CASNRGAWEQFF.

The chain uses TRBV30 and TRBJ1-4; tentatively, D is TRBD1 (6 bases). The V and J ends lost 6 bases and 4 bases respectively, with 15 bases between them. The CDR3 totals 14 residues. Germline-derived CDR1 and CDR2 are GTSNPN and SVGIG (reference sequence). CDR3 in DNA: TGTGCCTGCTTGAAAGGACAGAATAATGAAAAACTGTTTTTT. Protein: CACLKGQNNEKLFF.

This chain joins TRBV24-1 and TRBJ2-2; a possible D gene is TRBD1 (5 bases). The germline V gene has CDR1 KGHDR and CDR2 SFDVKD. Trimming pared 5 bases from V and 4 bases from J, leaving 13 bases between. The CDR3 is made up of 15 amino acids. CDR3 nucleotide sequence: TGTGCCACCAGTGGAGCAGGGTTTAGCACCGGGGAGCTGTTTTTT. Its translation: CATSGAGFSTGELFF.

The genes are TRBV30 and TRBJ2-5, with a tentative D call TRBD1 (5 bases). This CDR3 has 13 residues. The germline gives CDR1 GTSNPN, CDR2 SVGIG (reference sequence). Trimming shortened V by 0 bases and J by 3 bases, and 8 bases separated the two germline ends. CDR3 protein: CAWSVTEKETQYF. In DNA form, the CDR3 reads TGTGCCTGGAGTGTGACAGAGAAAGAGACCCAGTACTTC.

The sample holds a few counts of this clone. This chain connects TRBV7-3 to TRBJ1-2, with unresolved D. This CDR3 region has 13 residues. The germline gives CDR1 SGHTA, CDR2 FQGTGA. V was shortened by 5 bases and J by 0 bases, with 7 bases between the two germline ends. CDR3 amino acids: CASSARANYGYTF. The CDR3 nucleotides read TGTGCCAGCAGCGCGCGGGCTAACTATGGCTACACCTTC.

The rearrangement joins TRBV2 to TRBJ1-1, with D maybe TRBD1 (5 bases). CDR1 is SNHLY, CDR2 FYNNEI, per germline. The germline V and J ends were trimmed by 6 bases and 4 bases, with 15 bases remaining between them. The CDR3 covers 14 residues. The CDR3 here is CASRWPGGSTEAFF. The CDR3 nucleotides are TGTGCCAGCAGGTGGCCGGGGGGGAGCACTGAAGCTTTCTTT.

The CDR3 is CASSVGPGDLTDTQYF. In DNA form, the CDR3 reads TGTGCCAGCAGCGTAGGTCCGGGGGACCTCACAGATACGCAGTATTTT. The chain employs TRBV9 and TRBJ2-3, with TRBD2 as a possible D gene (6 bases). The CDR3 contains 16 residues. Germline CDR1 reads SGDLS; CDR2 reads YYNGEE. Trimming shortened V by 0 bases and J by 2 bases, and 13 bases separated the two germline ends.